These T cell receptor beta chains were read from a single sample in a study of T cell responses to AZD1222 COVID-19 vaccine. Generated by immunoSEQ multiplex PCR, the TCRdb table keeps only in-frame clones and is missing some. The sample records approximately 120,000 clones, 70% to 90% being singletons. Specimen: peripheral blood, collected on day 0 of MenACWY control vaccination. Source of these receptors: an adult in good health. The CDR3 runs from the conserved cysteine through the conserved F or W. The D gene is left open where the match is weak. Part of the rows lack a size; the others show once, few, many or a class for expanded clones.

j_gene,v_gene,abundance,d_gene,CDR3aa,CDR3nt
TRBJ2-3,TRBV5-5,once,TRBD1,CASSLGGRQGPPGYTQYF,TGTGCCAGCAGCTTGGGGGGGCGACAGGGACCTCCTGGCTATACGCAGTATTTT
TRBJ1-1,TRBV6-5,NA,TRBD1,CASGTNTGGKGAFF,TGTGCCAGCGGAACAAACACAGGGGGGAAGGGGGCTTTCTTT
TRBJ2-7,TRBV27,NA,NA,CASSFSQGLSYEQYF,TGTGCCAGCAGTTTTTCCCAGGGTTTATCCTACGAGCAGTACTTC
TRBJ2-2,TRBV3-1/TRBV3-2,NA,NA,CASSQDMAFGAGELFF,TGTGCCAGCAGCCAAGATATGGCATTCGGGGCCGGGGAGCTGTTTTTT
TRBJ1-4,TRBV6-2/TRBV6-3,NA,NA,CASSQTGTEYEKLFF,TGTGCCAGCAGCCAGACCGGGACTGAGTATGAAAAACTGTTTTTT
TRBJ2-3,TRBV10-1,once,TRBD1,CASSDRGPGDTQYF,TGCGCCAGCAGCGACAGGGGTCCCGGAGATACGCAGTATTTT
TRBJ1-6,TRBV9,NA,NA,CASSVGGRTNSPLHF,TGTGCCAGCAGCGTAGGAGGACGTACCAATTCACCCCTCCACTTT
TRBJ2-7,TRBV11-2,NA,NA,CASSPQVEQYF,TGTGCCAGCAGCCCACAGGTCGAGCAGTACTTC
TRBJ2-2,TRBV4-3,NA,TRBD2,CASSQDHLAGGPVELFF,TGCGCCAGCAGCCAAGATCACCTAGCGGGAGGGCCGGTGGAGCTGTTTTTT
TRBJ2-3,TRBV4-1,NA,NA,CASSQLSRRLAGDTQYF,TGCGCCAGCAGCCAGCTTTCTCGGAGGTTAGCTGGCGATACGCAGTATTTT
TRBJ1-2,TRBV7-6,NA,NA,CASSLEAGNGYTF,TGTGCCAGCAGCTTAGAGGCAGGGAATGGCTACACCTTC
TRBJ2-3,TRBV7-8,NA,TRBD2,CASSLKVGRAPDTQYF,TGTGCCAGCAGCTTGAAGGTCGGGAGGGCCCCAGATACGCAGTATTTT
TRBJ2-1,TRBV6-6,few,NA,CASSYSRVYNEQFF,TGTGCCAGCAGTTACTCGCGCGTGTACAATGAGCAGTTCTTC
TRBJ2-7,TRBV5-4,NA,NA,CASSKGDEAYEQYF,TGTGCCAGCAGCAAAGGGGATGAAGCCTACGAGCAGTACTTC
TRBJ1-5,TRBV4-2,few,TRBD1,CASSSQDRNNQPQHF,TGTGCCAGCAGCAGCCAGGACAGGAACAATCAGCCCCAGCATTTT
TRBJ1-2,TRBV9,NA,NA,CASSVSNPSYGYTF,TGTGCCAGCAGCGTATCGAATCCCTCCTATGGCTACACCTTC
TRBJ1-3,TRBV5-6,NA,NA,CASSLRGVLSGNTIYF,TGTGCCAGCAGCTTGAGGGGGGTCCTCTCTGGAAACACCATATATTTT
TRBJ2-7,TRBV19,NA,NA,CASSWTGNYEQYF,TGTGCCAGTAGCTGGACTGGAAACTACGAGCAGTACTTC
TRBJ2-7,TRBV4-3,NA,NA,CASSQERSDFSRGAYEQYF,TGCGCCAGCAGCCAAGAAAGGTCGGACTTCTCCCGAGGGGCCTACGAGCAGTACTTC
TRBJ2-1,TRBV30,once,NA,CAWSRPSSPYNEQFF,TGTGCCTGGAGCAGGCCTAGCAGTCCATACAATGAGCAGTTCTTC
TRBJ1-3,TRBV7-2,NA,NA,CASHRTSSSGNTIYF,TGTGCCAGCCATAGGACCTCGAGCTCTGGAAACACCATATATTTT
TRBJ1-5,TRBV5-6,NA,NA,CASSWAGLSNQPQHF,TGTGCCAGCAGTTGGGCCGGACTAAGCAATCAGCCCCAGCATTTT
TRBJ2-7,TRBV7-8,NA,NA,CASSPKQGRYEQYF,TGTGCCAGCAGCCCAAAACAGGGACGTTACGAGCAGTACTTC
TRBJ1-3,TRBV19,NA,NA,CASSPSLTVISGNTIYF,TGTGCCAGTAGTCCGAGCTTGACGGTGATCTCTGGAAACACCATATATTTT
TRBJ1-1,TRBV20-1,few,NA,CSARQHTEAFF,TGCAGTGCTAGGCAACACACTGAAGCTTTCTTT
TRBJ2-2,TRBV19,NA,NA,CASSMVAGAGELFF,TGTGCCAGTAGTATGGTGGCAGGGGCCGGGGAGCTGTTTTTT
TRBJ2-3,TRBV24-1,NA,NA,CATSGHTDTQYF,TGTGCCACCAGTGGACACACAGATACGCAGTATTTT
TRBJ1-3,TRBV19,NA,NA,CASTPADLSGNTIYF,TGTGCCAGTACCCCGGCGGACCTCTCTGGAAACACCATATATTTT
TRBJ1-2,TRBV6-2/TRBV6-3,few,TRBD1,CASSSRQGAVGYTF,TGTGCCAGCAGTTCCCGACAGGGGGCAGTTGGCTACACCTTC
TRBJ2-2,TRBV29-1,NA,TRBD1,CSVGKGQGANTGELFF,TGCAGCGTCGGAAAGGGACAGGGAGCGAACACCGGGGAGCTGTTTTTT
TRBJ2-1,TRBV9,NA,TRBD1,CASSRQGNEYNEQFF,TGTGCCAGCAGCCGACAGGGGAATGAATACAATGAGCAGTTCTTC
TRBJ1-1,TRBV5-8,once,TRBD1,CASLPGQKTEAFF,TGTGCCAGCCTACCGGGACAGAAGACTGAAGCTTTCTTT
TRBJ2-2,TRBV19,NA,NA,CASSPTRRAQDTGELFF,TGTGCCAGTAGCCCAACCAGGAGGGCGCAGGACACCGGGGAGCTGTTTTTT
TRBJ2-7,TRBV27,NA,NA,CASSSLGSGWKEQYF,TGTGCCAGCAGTTCTTTGGGAAGTGGGTGGAAGGAGCAGTACTTC
TRBJ2-7,TRBV11-2,NA,TRBD1,CASSLEIQGPEQYF,TGTGCCAGCAGCTTAGAAATACAGGGGCCAGAGCAGTACTTC
TRBJ1-1,TRBV9,NA,NA,CASSFSWADTEAFF,TGTGCCAGCAGCTTCTCTTGGGCGGACACTGAAGCTTTCTTT
TRBJ1-2,TRBV11-2,NA,NA,CASSLGRTGGYTF,TGTGCCAGCAGCTTAGGGCGGACGGGTGGCTACACCTTC
TRBJ1-2,TRBV5-5,NA,NA,CASSSTPPGYTF,TGTGCCAGCAGCTCGACCCCCCCTGGCTACACCTTC
TRBJ1-1,TRBV2,NA,NA,CASSTGLDTEAFF,TGTGCCAGCAGTACAGGGTTGGACACTGAAGCTTTCTTT
TRBJ2-5,TRBV5-4,NA,NA,CASSLRGGAGPQETQYF,TGTGCCAGCAGCTTGAGAGGCGGGGCGGGACCTCAAGAGACCCAGTACTTC
TRBJ1-3,TRBV5-1,NA,NA,CASSPQQGAGNTIYF,TGCGCCAGCAGCCCGCAACAGGGTGCGGGAAACACCATATATTTT
TRBJ2-1,TRBV2,NA,TRBD1,CASSLGQGDNEQFF,TGTGCCAGCAGCCTGGGACAGGGTGACAATGAGCAGTTCTTC
TRBJ1-1,TRBV10-3,NA,NA,CAISESYSPSEAFF,TGTGCCATCAGTGAGTCTTACTCCCCCTCAGAAGCTTTCTTT
TRBJ2-2,TRBV30,NA,NA,CAWSVQGNTGELFF,TGTGCCTGGAGTGTTCAGGGCAACACCGGGGAGCTGTTTTTT
TRBJ2-1,TRBV7-9,NA,NA,CASSPEAGLHEQFF,TGTGCCAGCAGCCCCGAAGCAGGGTTGCATGAGCAGTTCTTC
TRBJ2-2,TRBV9,NA,TRBD1,CASSSLWDRGTGELFF,TGTGCCAGCAGCTCCCTTTGGGACAGGGGAACCGGGGAGCTGTTTTTT
TRBJ1-2,TRBV6-5,NA,NA,CASIGGAGANYGYTF,TGTGCCAGTATTGGCGGGGCAGGGGCTAACTATGGCTACACCTTC
TRBJ1-2,TRBV5-1,once,NA,CASSLGGVGYGYTF,TGCGCCAGCAGCTTGGGAGGAGTGGGCTATGGCTACACCTTC
TRBJ2-7,TRBV7-2,NA,NA,CASSLQGGNYEQYF,TGTGCCAGCAGCTTACAGGGAGGTAACTACGAGCAGTACTTC
TRBJ2-2,TRBV11-2,NA,NA,CASSLDWAVRELFF,TGTGCCAGCAGCTTAGATTGGGCCGTTAGGGAGCTGTTTTTT
TRBJ2-7,TRBV5-4,NA,NA,CASSSVRAGFYEQYF,TGTGCCAGCAGCTCAGTTAGGGCGGGATTCTACGAGCAGTACTTC
TRBJ1-5,TRBV19,NA,NA,CASTPGEGWRQPQHF,TGTGCCAGTACCCCCGGCGAGGGGTGGCGTCAGCCCCAGCATTTT
TRBJ1-1,TRBV19,NA,NA,CASSILISGEAFF,TGTGCCAGTAGTATATTGATATCTGGTGAAGCTTTCTTT
TRBJ1-2,TRBV4-1,many,NA,CASSQEGEQHNYGYTF,TGCGCCAGCAGCCAAGAGGGCGAACAGCATAACTATGGCTACACCTTC